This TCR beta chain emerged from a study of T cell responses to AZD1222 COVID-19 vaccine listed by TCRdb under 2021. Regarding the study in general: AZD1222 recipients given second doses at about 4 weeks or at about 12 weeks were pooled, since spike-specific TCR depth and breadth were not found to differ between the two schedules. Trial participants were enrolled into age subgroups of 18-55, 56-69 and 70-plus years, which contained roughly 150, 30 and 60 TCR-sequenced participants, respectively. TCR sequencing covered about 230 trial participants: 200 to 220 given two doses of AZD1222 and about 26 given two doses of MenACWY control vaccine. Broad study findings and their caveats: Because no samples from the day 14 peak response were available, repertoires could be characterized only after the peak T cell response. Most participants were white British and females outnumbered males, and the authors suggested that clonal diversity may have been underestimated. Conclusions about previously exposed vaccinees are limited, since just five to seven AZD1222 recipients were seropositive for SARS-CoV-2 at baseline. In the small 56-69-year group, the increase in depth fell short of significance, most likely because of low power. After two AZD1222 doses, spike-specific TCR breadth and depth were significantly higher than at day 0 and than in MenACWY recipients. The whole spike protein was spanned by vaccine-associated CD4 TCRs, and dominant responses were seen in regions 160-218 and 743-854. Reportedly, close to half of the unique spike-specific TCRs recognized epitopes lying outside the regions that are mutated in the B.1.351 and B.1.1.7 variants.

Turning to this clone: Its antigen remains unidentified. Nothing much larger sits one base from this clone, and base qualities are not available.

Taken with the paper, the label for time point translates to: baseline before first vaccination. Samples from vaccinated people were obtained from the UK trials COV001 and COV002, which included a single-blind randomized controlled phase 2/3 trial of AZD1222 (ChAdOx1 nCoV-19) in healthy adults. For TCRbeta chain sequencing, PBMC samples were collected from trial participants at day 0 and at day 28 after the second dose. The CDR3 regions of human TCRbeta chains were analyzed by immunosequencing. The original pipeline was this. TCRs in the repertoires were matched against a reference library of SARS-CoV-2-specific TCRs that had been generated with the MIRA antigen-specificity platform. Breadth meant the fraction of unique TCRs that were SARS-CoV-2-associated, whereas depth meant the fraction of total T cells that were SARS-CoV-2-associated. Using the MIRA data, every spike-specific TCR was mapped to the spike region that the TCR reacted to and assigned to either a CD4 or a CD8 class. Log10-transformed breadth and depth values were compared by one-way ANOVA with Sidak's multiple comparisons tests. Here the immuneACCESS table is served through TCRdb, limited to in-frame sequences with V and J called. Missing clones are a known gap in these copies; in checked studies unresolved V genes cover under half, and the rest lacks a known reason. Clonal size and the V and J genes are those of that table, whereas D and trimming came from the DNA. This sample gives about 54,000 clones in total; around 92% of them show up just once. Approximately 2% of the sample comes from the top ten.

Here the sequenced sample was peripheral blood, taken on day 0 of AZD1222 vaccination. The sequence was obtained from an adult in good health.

The DNA reads as follows: TGTGCCAGCAGCCAGCGGGAGGGCCGAAGTGAGCAGTTCTTC. This encodes CASSQREGRSEQFF. Rearrangement joined TRBV4-2 to TRBJ2-1; TRBD2 matches 9 bases in the middle. Trimming removed 3 bases from V and 9 bases from J; the gene matches leave 6 bases unexplained. CDR1 LGHNA and CDR2 YNFKEQ are derived from the germline V gene. The CDR3 sequence holds 14 residues, the cysteine and phenylalanine included. The kept DNA is CDR3 alone, 42 bases in frame from the first base.